This T cell receptor (beta chain) originates from a study of OX40 agonist ivuxolimab in advanced cancers. Sequenced by immunoSEQ multiplex PCR; TCRdb stores in-frame clones only, minus some. This table has tens of thousands of clones, about 90% appearing once. CDR3 length equals 13 residues. With 0 bases removed from V and 4 bases from J, the gap between germline ends came to 6 bases. The germline V gene encodes CDR1 SGHAT and CDR2 FQNNGV. The rearrangement uses TRBV11-2 and TRBJ1-1; D not certain. The sequenced sample was CD4+ or CD8+ T cells sorted from blood, obtained in a trial of the OX40 agonist ivuxolimab. The receptor was derived from an adult with an advanced solid tumor such as melanoma, head and neck, liver or kidney cancer. CDR3 loop: CASSLDWGTEAFF. DNA of the CDR3: TGTGCCAGCAGCTTAGATTGGGGCACTGAAGCTTTCTTT. The whole variable domain, filled in from reference TRBV11-2 and TRBJ1-1, reads EAGVAQSPRYKIIEKRQSVAFWCNPISGHATLYWYQQILGQGPKLLIQFQNNGVVDDSQLPKDRFSAERLKGVDSTLKIQPAKLEDSAVYLCASSLDWGTEAFFGQGTRLTVV.